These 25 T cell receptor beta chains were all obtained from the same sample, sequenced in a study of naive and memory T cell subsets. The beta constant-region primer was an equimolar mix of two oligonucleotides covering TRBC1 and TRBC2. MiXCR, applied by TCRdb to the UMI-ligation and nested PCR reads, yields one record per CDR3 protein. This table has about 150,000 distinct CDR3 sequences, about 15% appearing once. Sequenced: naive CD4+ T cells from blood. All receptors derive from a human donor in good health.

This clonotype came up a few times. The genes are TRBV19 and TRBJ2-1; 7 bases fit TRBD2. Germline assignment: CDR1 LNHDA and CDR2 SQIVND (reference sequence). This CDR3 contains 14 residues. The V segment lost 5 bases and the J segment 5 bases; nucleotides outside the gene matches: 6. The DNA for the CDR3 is TGTGCCAGTAGTTGGATAGCGGGTGACAATGAGCAGTTCTTC. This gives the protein CASSWIAGDNEQFF.

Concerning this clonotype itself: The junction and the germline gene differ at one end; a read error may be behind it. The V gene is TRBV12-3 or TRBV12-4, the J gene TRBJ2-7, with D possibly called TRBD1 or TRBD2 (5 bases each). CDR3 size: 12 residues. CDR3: CASSPYGTRQSF. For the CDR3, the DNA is TGTGCCAGCAGTCCGTACGGGACCCGTCAGTCCTTC.

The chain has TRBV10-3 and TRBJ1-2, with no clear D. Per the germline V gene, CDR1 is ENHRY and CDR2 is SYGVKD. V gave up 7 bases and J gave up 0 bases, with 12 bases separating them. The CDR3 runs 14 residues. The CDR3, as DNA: TGTGCCATCACTACCGGTGCGGCTAACTATGGCTACACCTTC. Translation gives CAITTGAANYGYTF.

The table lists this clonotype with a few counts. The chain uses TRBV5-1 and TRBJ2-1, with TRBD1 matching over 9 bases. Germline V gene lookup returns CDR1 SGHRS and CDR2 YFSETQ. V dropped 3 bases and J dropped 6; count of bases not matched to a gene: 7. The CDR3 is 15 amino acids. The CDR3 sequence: CASSWTGASGNEQFF. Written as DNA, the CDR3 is TGCGCCAGCAGCTGGACAGGGGCGTCCGGCAATGAGCAGTTCTTC.

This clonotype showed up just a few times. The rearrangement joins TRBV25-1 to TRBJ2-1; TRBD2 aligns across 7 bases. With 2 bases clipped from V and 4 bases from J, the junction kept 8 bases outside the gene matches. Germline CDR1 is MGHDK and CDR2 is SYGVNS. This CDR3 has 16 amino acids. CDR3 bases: TGTGCCAGCAGTGAACCGGGGGGTAGCGGTTACAATGAGCAGTTCTTC. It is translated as CASSEPGGSGYNEQFF.

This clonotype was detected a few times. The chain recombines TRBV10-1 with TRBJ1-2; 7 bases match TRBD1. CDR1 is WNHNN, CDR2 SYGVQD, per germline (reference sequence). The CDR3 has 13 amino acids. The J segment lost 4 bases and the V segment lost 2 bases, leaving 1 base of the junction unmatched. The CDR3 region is CASSEGTVYGYTF. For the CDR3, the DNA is TGCGCCAGCAGTGAGGGGACAGTCTATGGCTACACCTTC.

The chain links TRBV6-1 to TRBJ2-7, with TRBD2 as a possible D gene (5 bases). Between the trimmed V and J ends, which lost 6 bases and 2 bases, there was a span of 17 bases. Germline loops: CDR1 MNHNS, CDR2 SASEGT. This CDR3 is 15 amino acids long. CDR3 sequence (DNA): TGTGCCAGCAGCCTTGGAGGAATTGATACCTACGAGCAGTACTTC. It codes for CASSLGGIDTYEQYF.

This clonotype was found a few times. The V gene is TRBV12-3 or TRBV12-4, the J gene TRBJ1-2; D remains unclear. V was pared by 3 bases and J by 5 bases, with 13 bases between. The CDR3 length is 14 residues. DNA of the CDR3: TGTGCCAGCAGTTTGCTGGCAGCACCTTATGGCTACACCTTC. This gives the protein CASSLLAAPYGYTF.

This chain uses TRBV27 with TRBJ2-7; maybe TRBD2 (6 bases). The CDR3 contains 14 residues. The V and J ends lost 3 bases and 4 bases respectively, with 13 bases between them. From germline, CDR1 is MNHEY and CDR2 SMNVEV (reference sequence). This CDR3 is CASSFRSSEYEQYF. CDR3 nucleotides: TGTGCCAGCAGTTTTCGGTCTAGCGAGTACGAGCAGTACTTC.

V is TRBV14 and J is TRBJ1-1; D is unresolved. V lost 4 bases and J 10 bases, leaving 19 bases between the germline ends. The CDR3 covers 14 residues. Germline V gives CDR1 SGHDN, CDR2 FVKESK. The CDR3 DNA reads TGTGCCAGCAGCCGCCAAACGGGGTCCCGGGTAGCTTTCTTT. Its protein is CASSRQTGSRVAFF.

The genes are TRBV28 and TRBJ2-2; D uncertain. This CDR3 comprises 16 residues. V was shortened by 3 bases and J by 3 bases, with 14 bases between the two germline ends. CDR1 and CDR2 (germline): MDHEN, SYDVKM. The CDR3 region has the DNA TGTGCCAGCAGTTTGCTTCGTAACGTCTACACCGGGGAGCTGTTTTTT. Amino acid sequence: CASSLLRNVYTGELFF.

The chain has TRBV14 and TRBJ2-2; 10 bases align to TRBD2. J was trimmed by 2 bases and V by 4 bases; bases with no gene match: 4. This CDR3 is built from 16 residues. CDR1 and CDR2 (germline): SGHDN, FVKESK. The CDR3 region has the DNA TGTGCCAGCAGCCGAGCTAGCGGGGGAAACACCGGGGAGCTGTTTTTT. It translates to CASSRASGGNTGELFF.

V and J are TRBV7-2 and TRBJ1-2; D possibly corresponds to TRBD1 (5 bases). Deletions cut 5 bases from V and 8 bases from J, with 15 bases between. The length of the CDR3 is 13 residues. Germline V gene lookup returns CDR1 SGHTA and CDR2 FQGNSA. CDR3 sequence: CASSLGTLGGYTF. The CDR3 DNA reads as TGTGCCAGCAGCCTCGGGACGTTGGGGGGCTACACCTTC. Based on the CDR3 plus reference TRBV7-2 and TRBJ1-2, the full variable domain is GAGVSQSPSNKVTEKGKDVELRCDPISGHTALYWYRQSLGQGLEFLIYFQGNSAPDKSGLPSDRFSAERTGGSVSTLTIQRTQQEDSAVYLCASSLGTLGGYTFGSGTRLTVV.

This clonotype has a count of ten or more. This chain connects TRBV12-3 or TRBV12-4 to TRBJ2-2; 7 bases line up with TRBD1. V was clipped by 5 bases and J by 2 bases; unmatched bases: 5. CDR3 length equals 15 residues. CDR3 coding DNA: TGTGCCAGCAGTATAAACAGGGGAAACACCGGGGAGCTGTTTTTT. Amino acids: CASSINRGNTGELFF.

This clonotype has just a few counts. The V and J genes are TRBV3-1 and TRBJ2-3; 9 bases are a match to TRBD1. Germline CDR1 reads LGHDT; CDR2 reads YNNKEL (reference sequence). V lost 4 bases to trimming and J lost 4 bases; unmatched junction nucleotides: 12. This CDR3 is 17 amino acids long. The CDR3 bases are TGTGCCAGCAGCCCCCAACCGGGACAGGGTTCCGCAGATACGCAGTATTTT. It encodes CASSPQPGQGSADTQYF.

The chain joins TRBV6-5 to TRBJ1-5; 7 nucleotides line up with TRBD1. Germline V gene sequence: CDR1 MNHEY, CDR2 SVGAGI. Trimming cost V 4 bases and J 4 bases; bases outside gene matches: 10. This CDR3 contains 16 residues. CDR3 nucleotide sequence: TGTGCCAGCAGTTCTCTACAGGGGTCGGGGAATCAGCCCCAGCATTTT. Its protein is CASSSLQGSGNQPQHF.

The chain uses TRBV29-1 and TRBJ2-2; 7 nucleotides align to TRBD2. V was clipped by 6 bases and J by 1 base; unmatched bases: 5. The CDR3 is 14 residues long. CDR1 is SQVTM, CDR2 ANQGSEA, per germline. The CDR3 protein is CSVGGSRNTGELFF. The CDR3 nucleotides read TGCAGCGTGGGGGGGAGCAGGAACACCGGGGAGCTGTTTTTT.

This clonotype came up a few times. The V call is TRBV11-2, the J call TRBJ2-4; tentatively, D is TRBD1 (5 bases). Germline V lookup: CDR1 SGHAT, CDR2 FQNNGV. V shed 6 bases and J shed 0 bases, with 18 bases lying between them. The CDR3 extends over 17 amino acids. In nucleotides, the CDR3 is TGTGCCAGCAGGAAGATCTCCGGACAACTAGCCAAAAACATTCAGTACTTC. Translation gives CASRKISGQLAKNIQYF.

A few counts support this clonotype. CDR3 amino acids: CASSSNQEYQETQYF. CDR3 in DNA: TGTGCCAGCAGCTCAAATCAGGAGTACCAAGAGACCCAGTACTTC. V gene TRBV5-5 combines with J gene TRBJ2-5, with no clear D. The CDR3 covers 15 residues. Trimming left V 3 bases short and J 0 bases short, with 12 bases between. Germline V gene sequence: CDR1 SGHKS, CDR2 YYEKEE (reference sequence).

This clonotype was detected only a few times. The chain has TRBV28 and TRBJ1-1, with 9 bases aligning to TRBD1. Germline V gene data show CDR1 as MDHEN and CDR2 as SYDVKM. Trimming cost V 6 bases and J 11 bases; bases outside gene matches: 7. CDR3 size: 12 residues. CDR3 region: CASRRTGGWAFF. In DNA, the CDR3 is TGTGCCAGCAGGCGCACAGGGGGCTGGGCTTTCTTT.

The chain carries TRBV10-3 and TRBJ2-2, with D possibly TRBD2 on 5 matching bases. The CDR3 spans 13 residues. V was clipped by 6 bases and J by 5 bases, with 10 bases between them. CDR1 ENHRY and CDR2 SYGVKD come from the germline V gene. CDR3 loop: CAIRFLATGELFF. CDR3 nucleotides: TGTGCCATCAGGTTCTTAGCGACCGGGGAGCTGTTTTTT.

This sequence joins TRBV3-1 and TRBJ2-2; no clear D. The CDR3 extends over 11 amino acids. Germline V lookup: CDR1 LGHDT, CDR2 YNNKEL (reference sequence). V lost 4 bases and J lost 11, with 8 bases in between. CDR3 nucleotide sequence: TGTGCCAGCAGCCGGACCAGTGAGCTGTTTTTT. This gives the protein CASSRTSELFF.

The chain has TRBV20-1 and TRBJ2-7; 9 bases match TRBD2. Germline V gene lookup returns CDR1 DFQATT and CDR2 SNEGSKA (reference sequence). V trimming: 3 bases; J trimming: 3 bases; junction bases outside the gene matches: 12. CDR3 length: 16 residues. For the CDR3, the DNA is TGCAGTGCTAGGGGTGCTAGCGGGAAAATGTTCTACGAGCAGTACTTC. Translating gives CSARGASGKMFYEQYF.

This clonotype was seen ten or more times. This chain's CDR3 is CASSQRDRADYEQYF. CDR3 DNA sequence: TGTGCCAGCAGCCAGAGGGACAGGGCCGACTACGAGCAGTACTTC. This chain uses TRBV16 with TRBJ2-7, with 9 bases lining up with TRBD1. The trim removed 3 bases at V and 3 bases at J, leaving 6 bases unmatched. CDR1 KGHSY and CDR2 FQNENV come from the germline V gene. The CDR3 length is 15 residues.

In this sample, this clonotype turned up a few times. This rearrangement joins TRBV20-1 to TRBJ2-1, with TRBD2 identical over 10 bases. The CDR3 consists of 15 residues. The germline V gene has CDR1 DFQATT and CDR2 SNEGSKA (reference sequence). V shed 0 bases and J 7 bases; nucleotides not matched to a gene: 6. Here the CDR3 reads CSARDRGLATNEQFF. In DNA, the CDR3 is TGCAGTGCTAGAGATAGGGGACTAGCGACAAATGAGCAGTTCTTC.